One sample yielded the 5 T cell receptor beta chains listed below, sequenced in a study of cytomegalovirus exposure and HLA in healthy donors. Produced via immunoSEQ multiplex PCR; TCRdb's table is partial and in-frame only. The data show 160,000 or so clones, approximately 88% seen once. Specimen: PBMCs. The receptors were gathered from a young man in good health and CMV-seropositive.

The J gene is TRBJ2-3, the V gene TRBV28; 8 bases are shared with TRBD2. V shed 2 bases, J shed 2 bases, and the junction held 3 bases outside the gene matches. The germline CDR1 and CDR2 sequences are MDHEN and SYDVKM. CDR3 length: 15 residues. CDR3 sequence reads: CASSLAGGVTDTQYF. The CDR3 DNA follows: TGTGCCAGCAGTTTAGCGGGGGGTGTCACAGATACGCAGTATTTT.

The V gene is TRBV9, the J gene TRBJ1-6; D gene ambiguous. This CDR3 spans 16 amino acids. The V gene's germline CDR1 is SGDLS and CDR2 YYNGEE. V dropped 3 bases and J dropped 0 bases, with 10 bases sitting between them. CDR3 nucleotides: TGTGCCAGCAGCGGCGCGCGGGGCTCCTATAATTCACCCCTCCACTTT. Its protein is CASSGARGSYNSPLHF.

V gene TRBV11-2 combines with J gene TRBJ2-7, with D possibly TRBD2 on 5 matching bases. Germline V gene sequence: CDR1 SGHAT, CDR2 FQNNGV. The CDR3 consists of 17 residues. V shed 1 base and J shed 3 bases, with 19 bases lying between them. This CDR3 reads CASSLVFERRYDYEQYF. The DNA for the CDR3 is TGTGCCAGCAGCTTAGTGTTCGAAAGGAGGTACGACTACGAGCAGTACTTC. The full variable domain, its missing parts supplied by reference TRBV11-2 and TRBJ2-7, is EAGVAQSPRYKIIEKRQSVAFWCNPISGHATLYWYQQILGQGPKLLIQFQNNGVVDDSQLPKDRFSAERLKGVDSTLKIQPAKLEDSAVYLCASSLVFERRYDYEQYFGPGTRLTVT.

The rearrangement uses TRBV5-1 and TRBJ1-1, with 9 positions matching TRBD1. Germline CDR1 SGHRS, CDR2 YFSETQ. The CDR3 sequence is 14 residues long. V trimming: 5 bases; J trimming: 2 bases; junction bases outside the gene matches: 4. CDR3 sequence: CASSSGQGNTEAFF. In DNA form, the CDR3 reads TGCGCCAGCAGTTCGGGACAGGGAAACACTGAAGCTTTCTTT. Drawing the rest from reference TRBV5-1 and TRBJ1-1, the complete variable domain is KAGVTQTPRYLIKTRGQQVTLSCSPISGHRSVSWYQQTPGQGLQFLFEYFSETQRNKGNFPGRFSGRQFSNSRSEMNVSTLELGDSALYLCASSSGQGNTEAFFGQGTRLTVV.

The rearrangement links TRBV4-1 to TRBJ1-1; no clear D gene. The germline V gene has CDR1 MGHRA and CDR2 YSYEKL. This CDR3 is built from 15 residues. V gave up 0 bases and J gave up 2 bases, with 10 bases separating them. The chain's CDR3 is CASSQDVQVNTEAFF. The DNA of the CDR3 is TGCGCCAGCAGCCAAGATGTCCAGGTAAACACTGAAGCTTTCTTT.